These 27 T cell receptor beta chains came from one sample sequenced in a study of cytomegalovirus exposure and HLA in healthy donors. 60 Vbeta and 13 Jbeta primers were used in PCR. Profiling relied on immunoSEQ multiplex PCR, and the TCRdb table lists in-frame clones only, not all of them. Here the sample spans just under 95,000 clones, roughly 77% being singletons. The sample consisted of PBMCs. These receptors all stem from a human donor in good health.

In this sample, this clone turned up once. In DNA form, the CDR3 reads TGCGCCAGCAGCTTAGGACCACAGGGGATGGTTAGGAACACTGAAGCTTTCTTT. It codes for CASSLGPQGMVRNTEAFF. The chain recombines TRBV5-1 with TRBJ1-1, with 7 bases fitting TRBD1. Germline CDR1 reads SGHRS; CDR2 reads YFSETQ. Trimming at V came to 2 bases and at J to 1 base, leaving 14 bases not matched to a gene. The CDR3 sequence is 18 residues long.

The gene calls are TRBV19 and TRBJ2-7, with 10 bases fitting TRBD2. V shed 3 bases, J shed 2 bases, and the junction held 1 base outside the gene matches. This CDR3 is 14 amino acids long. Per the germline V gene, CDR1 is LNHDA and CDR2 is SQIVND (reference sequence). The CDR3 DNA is TGTGCCAGTAGTATCCTAGCGGGAGCCTACGAGCAGTACTTC. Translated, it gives CASSILAGAYEQYF.

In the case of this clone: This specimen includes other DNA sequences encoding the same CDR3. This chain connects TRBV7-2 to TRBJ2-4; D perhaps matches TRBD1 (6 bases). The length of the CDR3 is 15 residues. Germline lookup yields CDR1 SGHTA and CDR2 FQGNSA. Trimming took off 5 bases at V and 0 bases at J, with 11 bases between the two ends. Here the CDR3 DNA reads TGTGCCAGCAGCAACGGACAGCTAGCCAAAAACATTCAGTACTTC. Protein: CASSNGQLAKNIQYF.

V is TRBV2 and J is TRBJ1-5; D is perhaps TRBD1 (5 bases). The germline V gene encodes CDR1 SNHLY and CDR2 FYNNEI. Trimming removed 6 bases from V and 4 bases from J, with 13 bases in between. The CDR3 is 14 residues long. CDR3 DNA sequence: TGTGCCAGCAGCTTTCAGGAGGGGAATCAGCCCCAGCATTTT. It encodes CASSFQEGNQPQHF. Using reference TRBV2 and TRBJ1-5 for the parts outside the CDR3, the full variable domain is EPEVTQTPSHQVTQMGQEVILRCVPISNHLYFYWYRQILGQKVEFLVSFYNNEISEKSEIFDDQFSVERPDGSNFTLKIRSTKLEDSAMYFCASSFQEGNQPQHFGDGTRLSIL.

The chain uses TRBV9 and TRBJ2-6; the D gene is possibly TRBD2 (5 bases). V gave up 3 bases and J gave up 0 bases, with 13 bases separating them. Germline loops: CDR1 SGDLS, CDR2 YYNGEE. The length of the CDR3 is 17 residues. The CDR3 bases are TGTGCCAGCAGCGCGCAGGCAGGAGGCTCTGGGGCCAACGTCCTGACTTTC. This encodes CASSAQAGGSGANVLTF.

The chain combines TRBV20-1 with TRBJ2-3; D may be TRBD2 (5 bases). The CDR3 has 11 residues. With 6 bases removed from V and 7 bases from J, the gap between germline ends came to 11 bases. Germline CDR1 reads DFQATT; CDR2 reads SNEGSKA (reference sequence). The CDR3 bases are TGCAGTGCGGGCCGAGGGAATACGCAGTATTTT. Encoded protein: CSAGRGNTQYF.

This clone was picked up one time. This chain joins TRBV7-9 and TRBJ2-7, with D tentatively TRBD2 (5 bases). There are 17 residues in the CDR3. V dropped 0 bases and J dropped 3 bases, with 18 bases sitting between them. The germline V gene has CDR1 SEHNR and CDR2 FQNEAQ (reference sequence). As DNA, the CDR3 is TGTGCCAGCAGCTTAGCGGTCGGGCCCGGAGGTCGCTACGAGCAGTACTTC. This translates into CASSLAVGPGGRYEQYF.

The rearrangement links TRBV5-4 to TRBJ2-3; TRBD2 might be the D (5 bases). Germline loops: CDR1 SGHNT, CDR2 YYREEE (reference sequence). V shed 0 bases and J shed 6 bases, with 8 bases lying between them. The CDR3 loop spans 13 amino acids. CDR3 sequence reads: CASSLERRDTQYF. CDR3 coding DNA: TGTGCCAGCAGCTTGGAACGGAGGGATACGCAGTATTTT. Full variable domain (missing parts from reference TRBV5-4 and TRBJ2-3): ETGVTQSPTHLIKTRGQQVTLRCSSQSGHNTVSWYQQALGQGPQFIFQYYREEENGRGNFPPRFSGLQFPNYSSELNVNALELDDSALYLCASSLERRDTQYFGPGTRLTVL.

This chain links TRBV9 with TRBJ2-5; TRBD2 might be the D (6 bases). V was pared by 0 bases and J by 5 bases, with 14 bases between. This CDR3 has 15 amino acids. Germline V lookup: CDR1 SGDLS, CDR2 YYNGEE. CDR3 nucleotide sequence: TGTGCCAGCAGCGTAGTTTACCGGGAGAAGGAGACCCAGTACTTC. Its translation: CASSVVYREKETQYF. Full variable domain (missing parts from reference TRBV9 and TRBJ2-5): DSGVTQTPKHLITATGQRVTLRCSPRSGDLSVYWYQQSLDQGLQFLIQYYNGEERAKGNILERFSAQQFPDLHSELNLSSLELGDSALYFCASSVVYREKETQYFGPGTRLLVL.

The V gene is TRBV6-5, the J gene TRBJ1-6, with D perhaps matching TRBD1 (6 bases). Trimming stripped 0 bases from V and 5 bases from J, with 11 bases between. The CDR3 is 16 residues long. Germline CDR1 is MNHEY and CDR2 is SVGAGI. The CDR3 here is CASSYSGTRHNSPLHF. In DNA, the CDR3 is TGTGCCAGCAGTTACTCCGGGACAAGACATAATTCACCCCTCCACTTT.

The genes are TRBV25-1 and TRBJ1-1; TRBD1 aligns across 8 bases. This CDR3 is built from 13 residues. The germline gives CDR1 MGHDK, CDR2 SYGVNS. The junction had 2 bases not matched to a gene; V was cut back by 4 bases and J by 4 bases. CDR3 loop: CASSGTGSTEAFF. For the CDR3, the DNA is TGTGCCAGCAGTGGGACAGGGAGCACTGAAGCTTTCTTT.

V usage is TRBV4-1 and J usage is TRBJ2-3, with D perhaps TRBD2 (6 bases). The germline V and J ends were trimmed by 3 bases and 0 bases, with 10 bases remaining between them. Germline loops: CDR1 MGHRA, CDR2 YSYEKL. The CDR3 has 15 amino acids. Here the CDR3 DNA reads TGCGCCAGCAGCCAGGCGGGGACTAGCACAGATACGCAGTATTTT. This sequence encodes CASSQAGTSTDTQYF.

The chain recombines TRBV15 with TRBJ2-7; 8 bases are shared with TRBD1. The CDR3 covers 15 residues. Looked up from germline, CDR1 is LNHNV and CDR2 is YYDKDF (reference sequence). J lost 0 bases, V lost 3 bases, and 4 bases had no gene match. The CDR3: CATSRGQVYSYEQYF. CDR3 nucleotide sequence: TGTGCCACCAGCAGGGGACAGGTCTACTCCTACGAGCAGTACTTC.

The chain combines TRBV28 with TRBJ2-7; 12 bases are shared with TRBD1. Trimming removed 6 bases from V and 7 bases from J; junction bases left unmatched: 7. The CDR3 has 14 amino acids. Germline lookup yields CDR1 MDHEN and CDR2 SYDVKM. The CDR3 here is CASRSGQGAREQYF. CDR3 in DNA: TGTGCCAGCAGATCGGGACAGGGGGCGAGAGAGCAGTACTTC.

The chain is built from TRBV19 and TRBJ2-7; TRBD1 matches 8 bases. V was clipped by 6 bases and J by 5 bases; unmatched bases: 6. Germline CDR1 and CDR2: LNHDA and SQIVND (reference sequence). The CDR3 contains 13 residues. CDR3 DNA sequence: TGTGCCAGTAGGCGCAGGGGGCGAGACGAGCAGTACTTC. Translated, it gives CASRRRGRDEQYF. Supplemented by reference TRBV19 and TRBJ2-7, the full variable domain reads DGGITQSPKYLFRKEGQNVTLSCEQNLNHDAMYWYRQDPGQGLRLIYYSQIVNDFQKGDIAEGYSVSREKKESFPLTVTSAQKNPTAFYLCASRRRGRDEQYFGPGTRLTVT.

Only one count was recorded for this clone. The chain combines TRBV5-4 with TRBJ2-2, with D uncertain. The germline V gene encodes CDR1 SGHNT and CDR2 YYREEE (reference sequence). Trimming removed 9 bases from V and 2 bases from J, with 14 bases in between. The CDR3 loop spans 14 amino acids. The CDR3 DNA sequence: TGTGCCATCTTCAGTCGCAGAAACACCGGGGAGCTGTTTTTT. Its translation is CAIFSRRNTGELFF.

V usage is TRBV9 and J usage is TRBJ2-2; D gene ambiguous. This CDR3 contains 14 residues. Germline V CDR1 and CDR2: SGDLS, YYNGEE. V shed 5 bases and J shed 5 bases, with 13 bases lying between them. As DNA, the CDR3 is TGTGCCAGCAGTATCGGGTCCTCGACCGGGGAGCTGTTTTTT. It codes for CASSIGSSTGELFF.

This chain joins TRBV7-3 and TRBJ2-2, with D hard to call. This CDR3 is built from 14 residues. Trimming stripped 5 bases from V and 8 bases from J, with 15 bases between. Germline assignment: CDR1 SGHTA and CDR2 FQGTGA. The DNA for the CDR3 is TGTGCCAGCAGCGCGATGTTGGAGTCTGGGGAGCTGTTTTTT. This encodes CASSAMLESGELFF.

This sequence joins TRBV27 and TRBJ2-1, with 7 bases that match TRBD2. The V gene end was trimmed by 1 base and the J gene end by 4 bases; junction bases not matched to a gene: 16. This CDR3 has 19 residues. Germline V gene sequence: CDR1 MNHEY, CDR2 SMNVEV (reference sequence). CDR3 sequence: CASSLLFLAAEVPYNEQFF. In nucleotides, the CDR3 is TGTGCCAGCAGTTTATTATTTCTAGCGGCAGAGGTACCTTACAATGAGCAGTTCTTC.

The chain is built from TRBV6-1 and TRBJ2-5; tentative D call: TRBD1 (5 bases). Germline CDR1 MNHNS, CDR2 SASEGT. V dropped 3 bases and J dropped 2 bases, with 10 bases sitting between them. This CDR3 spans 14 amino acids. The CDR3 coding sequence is TGTGCCAGCAGTGATGTCAGGACACAAGAGACCCAGTACTTC. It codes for CASSDVRTQETQYF.

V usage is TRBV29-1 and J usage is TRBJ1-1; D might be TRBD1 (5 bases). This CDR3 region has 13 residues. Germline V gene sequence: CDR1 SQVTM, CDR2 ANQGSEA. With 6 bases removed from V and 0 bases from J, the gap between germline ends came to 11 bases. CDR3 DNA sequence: TGCAGCGTGGGTGACAGCATGAACACTGAAGCTTTCTTT. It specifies CSVGDSMNTEAFF.

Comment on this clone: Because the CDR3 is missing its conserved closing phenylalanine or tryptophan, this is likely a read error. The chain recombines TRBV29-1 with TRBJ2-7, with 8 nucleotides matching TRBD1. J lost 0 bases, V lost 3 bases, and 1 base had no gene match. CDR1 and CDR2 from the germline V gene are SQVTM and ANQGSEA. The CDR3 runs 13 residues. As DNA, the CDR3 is TGCAGCGTTGAGGACAGGGCCTCCTACGAGCAGTACCTC. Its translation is CSVEDRASYEQYL.

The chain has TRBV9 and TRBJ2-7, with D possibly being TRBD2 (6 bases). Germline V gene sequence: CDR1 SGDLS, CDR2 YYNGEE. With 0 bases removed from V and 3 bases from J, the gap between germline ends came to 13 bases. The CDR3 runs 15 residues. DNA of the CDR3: TGTGCCAGCAGCGTAGCCCCGACTAGTATCTACGAGCAGTACTTC. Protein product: CASSVAPTSIYEQYF.

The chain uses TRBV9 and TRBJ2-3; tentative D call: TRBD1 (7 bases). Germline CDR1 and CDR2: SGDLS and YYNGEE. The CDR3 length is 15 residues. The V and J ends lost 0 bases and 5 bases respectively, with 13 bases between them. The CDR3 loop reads CASSVARRGQDTQYF. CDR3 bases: TGTGCCAGCAGCGTAGCAAGGAGGGGGCAAGATACGCAGTATTTT.

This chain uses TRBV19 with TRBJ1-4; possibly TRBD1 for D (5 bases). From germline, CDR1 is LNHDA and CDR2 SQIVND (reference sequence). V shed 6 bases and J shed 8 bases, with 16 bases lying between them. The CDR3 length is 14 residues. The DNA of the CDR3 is TGTGCCAGTAGAGATACGGGGGGAGGGGAAAAACTGTTTTTT. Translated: CASRDTGGGEKLFF.

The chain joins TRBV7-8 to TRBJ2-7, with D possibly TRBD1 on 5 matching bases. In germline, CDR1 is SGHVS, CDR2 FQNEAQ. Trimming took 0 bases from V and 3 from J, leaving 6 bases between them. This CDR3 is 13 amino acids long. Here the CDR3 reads CASSLAQGYEQYF. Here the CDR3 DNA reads TGTGCCAGCAGCTTAGCCCAGGGCTACGAGCAGTACTTC.

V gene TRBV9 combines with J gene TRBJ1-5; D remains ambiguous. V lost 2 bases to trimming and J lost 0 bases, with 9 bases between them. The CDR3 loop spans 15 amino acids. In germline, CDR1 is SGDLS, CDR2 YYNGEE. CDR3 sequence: CASSVGGLSNQPQHF. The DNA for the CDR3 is TGTGCCAGCAGCGTTGGAGGCCTTAGCAATCAGCCCCAGCATTTT.